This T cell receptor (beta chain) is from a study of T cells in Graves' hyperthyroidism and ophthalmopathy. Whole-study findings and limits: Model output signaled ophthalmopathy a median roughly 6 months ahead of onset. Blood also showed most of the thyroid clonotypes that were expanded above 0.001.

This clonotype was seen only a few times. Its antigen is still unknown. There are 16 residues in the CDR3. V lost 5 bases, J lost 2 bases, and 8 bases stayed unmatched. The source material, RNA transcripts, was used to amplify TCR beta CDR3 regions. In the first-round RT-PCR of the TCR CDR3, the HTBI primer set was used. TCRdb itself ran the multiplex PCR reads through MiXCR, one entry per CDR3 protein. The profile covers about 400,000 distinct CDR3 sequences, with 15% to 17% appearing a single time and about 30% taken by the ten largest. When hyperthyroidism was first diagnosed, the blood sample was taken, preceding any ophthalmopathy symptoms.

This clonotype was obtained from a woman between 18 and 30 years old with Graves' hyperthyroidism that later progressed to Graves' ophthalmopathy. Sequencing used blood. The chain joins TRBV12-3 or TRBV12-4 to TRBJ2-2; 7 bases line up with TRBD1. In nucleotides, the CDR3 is TGTGCCAGCAGTACCGGACAGGCTTATAACACCGGGGAGCTGTTTTTT. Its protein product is CASSTGQAYNTGELFF.